The 2 T cell receptor beta chains listed next were all sequenced from one sample in a study of regulatory T cells in long-lasting Graves disease. Through Arm-PCR of CDR3 regions and iRepertoire HTBI primers, TCR beta libraries were built. One entry per CDR3 protein, called by TCRdb with MiXCR from the multiplex PCR reads. The sample shows around 250,000 distinct CDR3 sequences, 18% of them seen only once. The time point is: newly diagnosed GD, antithyroid drugs for less than 3 months. From RNA extracted from PBMCs, the TCR library was made. A further study also used this sample, focusing on T cells in Graves' hyperthyroidism and ophthalmopathy.

The specimen was peripheral blood mononuclear cells (PBMCs), collected at new diagnosis, from a patient treated with antithyroid drugs. The receptors originated from a young woman with Graves disease.

CDR3 sequence reads: CASRETGAYEQYF. CDR3 in DNA: TGTGCCAGCCGGGAAACAGGGGCCTACGAGCAGTACTTC. The rearrangement uses TRBV14 and TRBJ2-7; TRBD1 matches 7 bases. V gave up 8 bases and J gave up 2 bases; unmatched junction bases: 6. The CDR3 extends over 13 amino acids. Germline CDR1 and CDR2: SGHDN and FVKESK. Drawing the rest from reference TRBV14 and TRBJ2-7, the complete variable domain is EAGVTQFPSHSVIEKGQTVTLRCDPISGHDNLYWYRRVMGKEIKFLLHFVKESKQDESGMPNNRFLAERTGGTYSTLKVQPAELEDSGVYFCASRETGAYEQYFGPGTRLTVT.

The table lists this clonotype with many counts. The chain recombines TRBV6-1 with TRBJ1-1, with 7 bases aligning to TRBD1. The CDR3 covers 16 residues. V was clipped by 5 bases and J by 0 bases; unmatched bases: 9. In germline, CDR1 is MNHNS, CDR2 SASEGT. The CDR3 sequence: CASSSPPGQLNTEAFF. DNA for the CDR3: TGTGCCAGCAGTAGTCCCCCGGGACAGCTGAACACTGAAGCTTTCTTT.